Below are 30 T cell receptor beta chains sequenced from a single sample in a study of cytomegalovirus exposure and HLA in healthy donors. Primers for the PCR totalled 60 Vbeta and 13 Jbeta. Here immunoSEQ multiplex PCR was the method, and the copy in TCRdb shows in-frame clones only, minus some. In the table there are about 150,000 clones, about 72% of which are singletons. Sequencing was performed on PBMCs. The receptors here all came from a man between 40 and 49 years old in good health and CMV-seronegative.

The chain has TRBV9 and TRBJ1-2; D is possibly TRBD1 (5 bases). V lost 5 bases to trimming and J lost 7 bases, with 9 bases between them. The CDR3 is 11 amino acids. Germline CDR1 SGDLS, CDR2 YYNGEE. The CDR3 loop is CASRTAGGYTF. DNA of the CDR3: TGTGCCAGCAGGACAGCCGGTGGCTACACCTTC.

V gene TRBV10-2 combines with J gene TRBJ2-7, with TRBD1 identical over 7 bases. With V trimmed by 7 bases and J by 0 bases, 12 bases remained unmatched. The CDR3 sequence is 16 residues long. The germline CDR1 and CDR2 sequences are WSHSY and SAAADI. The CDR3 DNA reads TGCGCCAGCAATGATCTCCGGGACAGTAGCTCCTACGAGCAGTACTTC. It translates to CASNDLRDSSSYEQYF.

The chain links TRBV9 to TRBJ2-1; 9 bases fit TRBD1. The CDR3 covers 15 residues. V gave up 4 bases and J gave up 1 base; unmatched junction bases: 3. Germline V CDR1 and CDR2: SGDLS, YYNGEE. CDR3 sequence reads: CASSTGTGSYNEQFF. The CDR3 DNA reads TGTGCCAGCAGCACGGGGACAGGGTCCTACAATGAGCAGTTCTTC.

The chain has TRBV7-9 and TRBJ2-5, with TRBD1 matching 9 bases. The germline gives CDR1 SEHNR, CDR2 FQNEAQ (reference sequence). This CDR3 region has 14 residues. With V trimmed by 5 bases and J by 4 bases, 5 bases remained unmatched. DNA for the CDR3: TGTGCCAGCAGCACCGGGACAGGGAGAGAGACCCAGTACTTC. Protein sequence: CASSTGTGRETQYF.

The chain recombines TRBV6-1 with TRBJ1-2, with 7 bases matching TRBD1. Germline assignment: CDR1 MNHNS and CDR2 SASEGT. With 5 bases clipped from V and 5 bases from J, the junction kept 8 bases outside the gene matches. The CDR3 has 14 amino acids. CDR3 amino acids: CASSYLTGKYGYTF. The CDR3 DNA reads TGTGCCAGCAGTTATCTGACAGGGAAATATGGCTACACCTTC.

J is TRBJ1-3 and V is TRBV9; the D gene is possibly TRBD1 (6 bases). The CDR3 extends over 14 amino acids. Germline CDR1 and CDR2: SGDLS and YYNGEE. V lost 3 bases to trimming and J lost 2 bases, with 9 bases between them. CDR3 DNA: TGTGCCAGCAGCGCAGGGGAAGCTGGAAACACCATATATTTT. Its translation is CASSAGEAGNTIYF.

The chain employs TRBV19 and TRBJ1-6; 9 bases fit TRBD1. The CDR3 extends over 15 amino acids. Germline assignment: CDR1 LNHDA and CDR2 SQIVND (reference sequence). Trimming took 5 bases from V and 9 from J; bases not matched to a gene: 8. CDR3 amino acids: CASSPGTGWGSPLHF. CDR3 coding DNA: TGTGCCAGTAGTCCGGGGACAGGGTGGGGTTCACCCCTCCACTTT. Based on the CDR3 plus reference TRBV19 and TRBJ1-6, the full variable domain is DGGITQSPKYLFRKEGQNVTLSCEQNLNHDAMYWYRQDPGQGLRLIYYSQIVNDFQKGDIAEGYSVSREKKESFPLTVTSAQKNPTAFYLCASSPGTGWGSPLHFGNGTRLTVT.

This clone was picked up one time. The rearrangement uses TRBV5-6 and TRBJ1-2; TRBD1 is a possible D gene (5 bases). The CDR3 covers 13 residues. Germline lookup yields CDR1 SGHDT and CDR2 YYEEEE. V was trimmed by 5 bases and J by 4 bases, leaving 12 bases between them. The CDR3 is CASRPDGGYGYTF. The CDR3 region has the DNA TGTGCCAGCAGACCGGACGGGGGCTATGGCTACACCTTC.

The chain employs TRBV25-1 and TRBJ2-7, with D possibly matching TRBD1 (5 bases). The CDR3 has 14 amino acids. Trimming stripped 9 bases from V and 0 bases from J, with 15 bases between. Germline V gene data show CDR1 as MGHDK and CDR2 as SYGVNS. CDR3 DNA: TGTGCCAGTTCAAGGGGCCGACCCTCCTACGAGCAGTACTTC. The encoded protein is CASSRGRPSYEQYF.

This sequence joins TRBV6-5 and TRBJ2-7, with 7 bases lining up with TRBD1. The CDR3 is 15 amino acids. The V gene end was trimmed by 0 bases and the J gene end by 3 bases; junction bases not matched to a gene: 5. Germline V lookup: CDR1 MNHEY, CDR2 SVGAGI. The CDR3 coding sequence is TGTGCCAGCAGTTACTCGAGTCAGGGGGTCTACGAGCAGTACTTC. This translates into CASSYSSQGVYEQYF.

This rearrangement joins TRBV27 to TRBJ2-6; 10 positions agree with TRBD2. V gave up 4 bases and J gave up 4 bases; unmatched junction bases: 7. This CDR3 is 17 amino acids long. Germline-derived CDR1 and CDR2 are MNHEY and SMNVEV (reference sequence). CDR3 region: CASSSPLAGVGANVLTF. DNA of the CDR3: TGTGCCAGCAGTTCCCCCCTAGCGGGGGTCGGGGCCAACGTCCTGACTTTC.

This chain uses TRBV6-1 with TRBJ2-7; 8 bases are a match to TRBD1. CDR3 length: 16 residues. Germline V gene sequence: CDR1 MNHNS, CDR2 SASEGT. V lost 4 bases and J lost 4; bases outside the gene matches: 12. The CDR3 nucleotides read TGTGCCAGCAGTGCCTTCGGACAGGGCCATGAATACGAGCAGTACTTC. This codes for CASSAFGQGHEYEQYF.

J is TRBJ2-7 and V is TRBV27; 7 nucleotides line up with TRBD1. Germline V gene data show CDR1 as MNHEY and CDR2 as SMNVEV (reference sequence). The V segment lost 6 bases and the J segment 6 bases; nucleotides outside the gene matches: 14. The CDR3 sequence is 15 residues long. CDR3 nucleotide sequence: TGTGCCAGCAGGACTCCGAGCAGGGGGTGGAGCGAGCAGTACTTC. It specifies CASRTPSRGWSEQYF.

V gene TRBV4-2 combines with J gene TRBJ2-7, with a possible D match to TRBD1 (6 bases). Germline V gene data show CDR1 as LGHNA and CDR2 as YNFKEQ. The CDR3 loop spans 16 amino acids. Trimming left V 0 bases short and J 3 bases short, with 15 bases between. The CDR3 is CASSQEMTGRGYEQYF. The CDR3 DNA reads TGTGCCAGCAGCCAAGAAATGACGGGCAGGGGCTACGAGCAGTACTTC.

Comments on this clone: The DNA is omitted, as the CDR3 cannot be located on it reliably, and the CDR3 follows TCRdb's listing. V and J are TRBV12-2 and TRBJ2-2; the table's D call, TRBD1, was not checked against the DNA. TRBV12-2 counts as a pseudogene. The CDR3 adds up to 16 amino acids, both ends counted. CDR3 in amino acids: CASRLVGQGNTGELFF.

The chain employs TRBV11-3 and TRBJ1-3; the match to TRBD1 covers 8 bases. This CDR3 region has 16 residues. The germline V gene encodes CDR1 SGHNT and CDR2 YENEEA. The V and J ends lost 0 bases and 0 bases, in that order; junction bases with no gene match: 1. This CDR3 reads CASSLDGTGSGNTIYF. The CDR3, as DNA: TGTGCCAGCAGCTTAGACGGGACAGGCTCTGGAAACACCATATATTTT.

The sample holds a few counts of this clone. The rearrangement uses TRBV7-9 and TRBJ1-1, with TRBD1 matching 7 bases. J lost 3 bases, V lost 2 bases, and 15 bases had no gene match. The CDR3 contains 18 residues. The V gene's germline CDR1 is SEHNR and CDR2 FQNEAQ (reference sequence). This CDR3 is CASSLWASRGQMDTEAFF. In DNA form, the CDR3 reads TGTGCCAGCAGCTTATGGGCCAGTAGGGGGCAAATGGACACTGAAGCTTTCTTT. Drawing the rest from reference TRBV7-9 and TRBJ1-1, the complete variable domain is DTGVSQNPRHKITKRGQNVTFRCDPISEHNRLYWYRQTLGQGPEFLTYFQNEAQLEKSRLLSDRFSAERPKGSFSTLEIQRTEQGDSAMYLCASSLWASRGQMDTEAFFGQGTRLTVV.

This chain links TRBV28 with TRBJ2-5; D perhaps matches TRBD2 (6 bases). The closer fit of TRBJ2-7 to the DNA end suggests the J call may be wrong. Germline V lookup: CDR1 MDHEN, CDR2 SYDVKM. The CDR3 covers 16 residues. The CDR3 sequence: CASSLSLGGAEYEQYF. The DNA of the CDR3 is TGTGCCAGCAGTTTATCGCTGGGGGGTGCAGAGTACGAGCAGTACTTC.

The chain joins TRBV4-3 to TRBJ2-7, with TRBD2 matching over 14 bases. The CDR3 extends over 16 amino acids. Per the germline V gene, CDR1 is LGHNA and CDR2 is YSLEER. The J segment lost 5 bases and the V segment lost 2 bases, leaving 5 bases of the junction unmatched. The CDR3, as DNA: TGCGCCAGCAGCCAATCGGGACTAGCGGGAGCCCACGAGCAGTACTTC. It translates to CASSQSGLAGAHEQYF.

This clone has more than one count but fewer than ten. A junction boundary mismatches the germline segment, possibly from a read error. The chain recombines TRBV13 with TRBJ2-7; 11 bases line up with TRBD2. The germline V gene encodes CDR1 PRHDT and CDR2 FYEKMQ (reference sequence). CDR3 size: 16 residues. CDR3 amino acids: CASSLAGGPHYYEQYF. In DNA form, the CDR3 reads TGTGCCAGCAGTTTAGCGGGAGGGCCACACTACTACGAGCAGTACTTC.

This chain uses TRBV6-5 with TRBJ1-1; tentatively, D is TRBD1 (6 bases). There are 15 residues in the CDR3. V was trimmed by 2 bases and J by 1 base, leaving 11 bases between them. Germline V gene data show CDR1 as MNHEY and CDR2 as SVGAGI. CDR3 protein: CASSYGTTGNTEAFF. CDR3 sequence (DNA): TGTGCCAGCAGTTACGGTACGACAGGGAACACTGAAGCTTTCTTT.

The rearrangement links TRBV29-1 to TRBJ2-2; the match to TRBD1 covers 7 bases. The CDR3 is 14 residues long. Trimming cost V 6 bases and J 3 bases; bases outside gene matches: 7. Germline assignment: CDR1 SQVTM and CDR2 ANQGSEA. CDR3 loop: CSVKMGQYTGELFF. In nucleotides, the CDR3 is TGCAGCGTCAAAATGGGACAGTACACCGGGGAGCTGTTTTTT.

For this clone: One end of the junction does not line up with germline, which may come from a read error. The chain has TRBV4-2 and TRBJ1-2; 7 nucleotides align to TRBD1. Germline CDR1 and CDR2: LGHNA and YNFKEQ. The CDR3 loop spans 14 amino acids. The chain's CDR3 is CASSQDSQGRGYPF. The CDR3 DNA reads TGTGCCAGCAGCCAAGATTCACAGGGGAGAGGCTACCCCTTC.

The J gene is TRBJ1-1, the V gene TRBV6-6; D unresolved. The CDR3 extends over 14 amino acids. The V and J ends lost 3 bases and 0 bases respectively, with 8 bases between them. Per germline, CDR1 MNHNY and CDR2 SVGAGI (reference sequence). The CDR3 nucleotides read TGTGCCAGCAGTTATTCTAAACTGAACACTGAAGCTTTCTTT. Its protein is CASSYSKLNTEAFF.

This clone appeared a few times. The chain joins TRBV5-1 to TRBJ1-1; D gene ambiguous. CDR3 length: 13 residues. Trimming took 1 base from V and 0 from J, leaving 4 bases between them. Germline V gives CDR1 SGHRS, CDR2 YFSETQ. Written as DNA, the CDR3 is TGCGCCAGCAGCTTGACGGTGAACACTGAAGCTTTCTTT. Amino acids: CASSLTVNTEAFF.

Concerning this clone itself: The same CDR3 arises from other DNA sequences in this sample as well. The CDR3 here is CASSLGGGGNSPLHF. For the CDR3, the DNA is TGCGCCAGCAGCTTGGGCGGGGGTGGGAATTCACCCCTCCACTTT. V usage is TRBV5-1 and J usage is TRBJ1-6; TRBD1 might be the D (5 bases). CDR1 and CDR2 (germline): SGHRS, YFSETQ. V dropped 0 bases and J dropped 7 bases, with 11 bases sitting between them. This CDR3 has 15 amino acids.

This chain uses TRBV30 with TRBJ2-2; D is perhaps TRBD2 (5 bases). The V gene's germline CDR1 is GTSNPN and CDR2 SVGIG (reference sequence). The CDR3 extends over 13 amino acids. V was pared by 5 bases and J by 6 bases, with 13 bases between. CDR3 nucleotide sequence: TGTGCCTGGGGCGGGCTCCGGGCCGGGGAGCTGTTTTTT. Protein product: CAWGGLRAGELFF.

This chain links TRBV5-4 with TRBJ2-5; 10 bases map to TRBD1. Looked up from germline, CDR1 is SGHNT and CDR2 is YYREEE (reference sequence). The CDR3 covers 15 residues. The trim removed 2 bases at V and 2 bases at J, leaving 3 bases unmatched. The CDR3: CASSFDRGRQETQYF. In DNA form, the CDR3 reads TGTGCCAGCAGCTTCGACAGGGGGCGGCAAGAGACCCAGTACTTC.

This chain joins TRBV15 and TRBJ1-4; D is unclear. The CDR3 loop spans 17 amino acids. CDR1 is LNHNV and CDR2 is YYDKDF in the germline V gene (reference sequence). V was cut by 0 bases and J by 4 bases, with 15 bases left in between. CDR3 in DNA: TGTGCCACCAGCAGAGATTTGGGCCCGAACAGTAATGAAAAACTGTTTTTT. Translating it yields CATSRDLGPNSNEKLFF.

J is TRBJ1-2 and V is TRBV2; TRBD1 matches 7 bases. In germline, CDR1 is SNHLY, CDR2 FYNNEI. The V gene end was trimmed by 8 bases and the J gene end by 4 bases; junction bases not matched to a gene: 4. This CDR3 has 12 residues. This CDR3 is CASSQGTYGYTF. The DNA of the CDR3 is TGTGCCAGCTCACAGGGGACCTATGGCTACACCTTC.